In its sample, the clone carrying this T cell receptor beta chain was seen many times. This sample is drawn from a study of T-cell reconstitution after alpha-beta-depleted transplantation in children. Unique molecular identifiers were incorporated into the prepared TCRbeta library. TCRdb called the PCR reads again in MiXCR, with one record for every CDR3 protein. The sample holds about a million distinct CDR3 sequences, about 26% seen once. The junction had 15 bases not matched to a gene; V was cut back by 1 base and J by 4 bases. This CDR3 is 19 amino acids long. Looked up from germline, CDR1 is LGHDT and CDR2 is YNNKEL (reference sequence).

The starting material was PBMCs, mostly from graft donor cells, obtained 360 days after TCRalphabeta/CD19-depleted stem cell transplant. The TCR was taken from a boy in the first two years of life who had a stem cell transplant for SCID, so the T cells may come from the graft donor. The chain joins TRBV3-1 to TRBJ1-4; 7 bases map to TRBD1. CDR3 in DNA: TGTGCCAGCAGCCAAGGGCCAATCTTACAGGGGTTTAATAATGAAAAACTGTTTTTT. It is translated as CASSQGPILQGFNNEKLFF.